This T cell receptor beta chain appears in the sequencing data of a study of T cell responses to AZD1222 COVID-19 vaccine. Second doses that came at about 4 or about 12 weeks were put together. V lost 3 bases, J lost 6 bases, and 21 bases lay in between. Germline CDR1 reads KGHSH; CDR2 reads LQKENI. The CDR3 extends over 16 amino acids. The table came from immunoSEQ multiplex PCR; TCRdb's copy has only in-frame clones and leaves some out. The sample carries tens of thousands of clones, about nine tenths recorded once. Specimen: peripheral blood, collected 28 days after the second AZD1222 dose. This chain links TRBV18 with TRBJ2-7, with D possibly matching TRBD2 (6 bases). The clonotype originates from an adult who received the AZD1222 COVID-19 vaccine. The chain's CDR3 is CASSPTMLTSWGEQYF. CDR3 bases: TGTGCCAGCTCACCCACGATGCTAACTAGCTGGGGCGAGCAGTACTTC.